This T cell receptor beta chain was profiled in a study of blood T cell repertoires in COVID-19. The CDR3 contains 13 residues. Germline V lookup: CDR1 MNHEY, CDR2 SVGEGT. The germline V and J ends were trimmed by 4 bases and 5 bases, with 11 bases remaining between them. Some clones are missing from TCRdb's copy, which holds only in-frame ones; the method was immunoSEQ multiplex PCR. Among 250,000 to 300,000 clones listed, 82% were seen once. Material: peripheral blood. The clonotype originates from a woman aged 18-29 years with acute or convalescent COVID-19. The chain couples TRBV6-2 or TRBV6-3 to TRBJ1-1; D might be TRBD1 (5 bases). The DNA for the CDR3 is TGTGCCAGCAGTTGGGTACGGGGGACTGAAGCTTTCTTT. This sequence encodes CASSWVRGTEAFF.